This T cell receptor beta chain was captured in a study of blood T cell repertoires in COVID-19. Study in general: The origin of the acute and convalescent COVID-19 samples was the United States, Italy and Spain. The cDNA or gDNA used as material had been derived from T cells, B-cell-depleted T cells, or PBMCs.

With 6 bases clipped from V and 4 bases from J, the junction kept 5 bases outside the gene matches. CDR3 length: 14 residues. Looked up from germline, CDR1 is MDHEN and CDR2 is SYDVKM. In the original processing: How many nucleated cells were present was estimated from reference gene primer amplification. TCRdb's table, derived via immunoSEQ multiplex PCR, lists solely in-frame clones and lacks some. Clonal size and the V and J genes are those of that table, whereas D and trimming came from the DNA. The sample lists about 150,000 clones; about nine tenths were seen once. The chain joins TRBV28 to TRBJ2-1; 8 bases are a match to TRBD2. The sequenced sample consisted of peripheral blood. The source is a man of 80 years or more with acute or convalescent COVID-19. In nucleotides, the CDR3 is TGTGCCAGCAGGTCGGGGGGGTTTTACAATGAGCAGTTCTTC. Its translation: CASRSGGFYNEQFF.